This TCR beta chain appears in the sequencing data of a study of shared clonotypes between healthy human individuals. In the study overall: Per-donor plates numbered three CD4 naive, three CD4 memory, two CD8 naive and one CD8 memory. Study-level results: Relative to their counterparts shared across all four donors, non-shared clonotypes exhibited diminished generation probabilities.

Per the original methods: Filtering differed for immunoSEQ, which gave only junction sequences without quality scores. Assay: immunoSEQ multiplex PCR; the TCRdb copy retains only in-frame clones and omits some. The D gene and trimming were derived from the DNA, and the V and J assignments and clone size from that table. The sample shows about 1.5 million clones, roughly 98% of them seen only once. Study donors comprised healthy, HIV-negative adults devoid of recent acute infection or vaccination. In the case of this clone: Its antigen remains unknown.

CDR3 length: 14 residues. Germline V gene lookup returns CDR1 SGHNT and CDR2 YYREEE (reference sequence). This sequence was found in a man aged 25-45 years in good health. The chain links TRBV5-4 to TRBJ2-5, with TRBD2 matching over 8 bases. The closer fit of TRBJ2-7 to the DNA end suggests the J call may be wrong. Sample: naive CD4+ T cells sorted from blood. Indicated subset: CD45RA+ positively selected. CDR3 nucleotides: TGTGCCAGCAGCTTCGGAGCGGGAGAATACGAGCAGTACTTC. It yields the protein CASSFGAGEYEQYF.